The 28 T cell receptor beta chains below all came from one sample that was sequenced in a study of blood T cells in healthy people across ages. Alongside a J-beta primer mix, a sample-barcoded 5' primer served in a second PCR lasting roughly 7 to 12 cycles. Each CDR3 protein gets one entry after TCRdb re-called the 5' RACE reads with MiXCR. The repertoire includes more than 700,000 distinct CDR3 sequences, approximately 53% of them detected once, and approximately 40% sits in the top ten. Material: blood. The receptors here all came from a man older than 75 in good health.

The chain employs TRBV20-1 and TRBJ2-1, with D perhaps TRBD2 (5 bases). The CDR3 sequence is 15 residues long. Germline loops: CDR1 DFQATT, CDR2 SNEGSKA (reference sequence). The germline V and J ends were trimmed by 6 bases and 5 bases, with 20 bases remaining between them. CDR3: CSAPRGDLLNNEQFF. In DNA, the CDR3 is TGCAGTGCCCCCCGGGGAGACCTACTAAACAATGAGCAGTTCTTC.

This sequence joins TRBV12-3 or TRBV12-4 and TRBJ2-7, with TRBD2 identical over 13 bases. Trimming cost V 4 bases and J 4 bases; bases outside gene matches: 4. The length of the CDR3 is 15 residues. The CDR3 reads CASSSGTSGKYEQYF. DNA for the CDR3: TGTGCCAGCAGTTCAGGGACTAGCGGGAAGTACGAGCAGTACTTC.

This CDR3 is CSAKGRQGVDNSPLHF. As DNA, the CDR3 is TGCAGTGCCAAGGGCCGACAGGGGGTTGATAATTCACCCCTCCACTTT. V usage is TRBV20-1 and J usage is TRBJ1-6, with TRBD1 identical over 9 bases. Looked up from germline, CDR1 is DFQATT and CDR2 is SNEGSKA (reference sequence). V shed 6 bases and J 5 bases; nucleotides not matched to a gene: 11. The CDR3 loop spans 16 amino acids.

This clonotype was detected only a few times. The chain couples TRBV20-1 to TRBJ1-2; D is unresolved. The CDR3 runs 13 residues. The germline CDR1 and CDR2 sequences are DFQATT and SNEGSKA (reference sequence). Trimming left V 4 bases short and J 7 bases short, with 16 bases between. In DNA form, the CDR3 reads TGCAGTGCTACCCCGGCCACAGATATTGGCTACACCTTC. Translated: CSATPATDIGYTF.

This clonotype was counted a few times. The chain carries TRBV20-1 and TRBJ2-7; D gene unclear. Germline CDR1 and CDR2: DFQATT and SNEGSKA (reference sequence). V lost 5 bases to trimming and J lost 6 bases, with 20 bases between them. The CDR3 is made up of 14 amino acids. CDR3 DNA sequence: TGCAGTGCTCCATCCACCGGGCCCCCTCGCGAGCAGTACTTC. It is translated as CSAPSTGPPREQYF.

J is TRBJ2-2 and V is TRBV20-1, with 9 bases that match TRBD2. V shed 6 bases, J shed 0 bases, and the junction held 5 bases outside the gene matches. The length of the CDR3 is 15 residues. CDR1 is DFQATT, CDR2 SNEGSKA, per germline (reference sequence). CDR3 in amino acids: CSASPSGANTGELFF. CDR3 bases: TGCAGTGCCAGCCCTAGCGGGGCGAACACCGGGGAGCTGTTTTTT.

The chain employs TRBV25-1 and TRBJ2-3, with D perhaps TRBD1 or TRBD2 (5 bases each). The CDR3 consists of 15 residues. The germline gives CDR1 MGHDK, CDR2 SYGVNS. The V end lost 4 bases, the J end lost 14 bases, and 25 bases lay between the germline ends. The CDR3 protein is CASSAPGPRGRYAYF. For the CDR3, the DNA is TGTGCCAGCAGTGCCCCGGGACCTCGGGGCAGATACGCGTATTTT. Filled out from reference TRBV25-1 and TRBJ2-3, the complete variable domain reads EADIYQTPRYLVIGTGKKITLECSQTMGHDKMYWYQQDPGMELHLIHYSYGVNSTEKGDLSSESTVSRIRTEHFPLTLESARPSHTSQYLCASSAPGPRGRYAYFGPGTRLTVL.

The genes are TRBV4-2 and TRBJ2-7, with a weak D call TRBD1 (7 bases). CDR3 size: 17 residues. The ends were cut back, 0 bases at V and 6 bases at J, with 21 bases in the middle. In germline, CDR1 is LGHNA, CDR2 YNFKEQ. This chain's CDR3 is CASSQDQGGRRMPEQYF. The CDR3 DNA reads as TGTGCCAGCAGCCAAGATCAGGGGGGCAGAAGGATGCCCGAGCAGTACTTC.

CDR3 region: CASSQGGGPADHQYF. Written as DNA, the CDR3 is TGTGCCAGCAGCCAAGGGGGGGGGCCTGCGGACCACCAGTACTTC. This rearrangement joins TRBV4-2 to TRBJ2-5, with D perhaps matching TRBD2 (7 bases). The V end lost 1 base, the J end lost 10 bases, and 19 bases lay between the germline ends. This CDR3 spans 15 amino acids. Germline lookup yields CDR1 LGHNA and CDR2 YNFKEQ.

The CDR3 region has the DNA TGCAGTGCTAGGGGGGGGACTAGCGGGTCAATTGGGATGAACACCGGGGAGCTGTTTTTT. Its translation is CSARGGTSGSIGMNTGELFF. The chain is built from TRBV20-1 and TRBJ2-2; 12 bases are shared with TRBD2. The length of the CDR3 is 20 residues. Germline V gene sequence: CDR1 DFQATT, CDR2 SNEGSKA (reference sequence). With 3 bases clipped from V and 1 base from J, the junction kept 15 bases outside the gene matches.

CDR3 DNA sequence: TGTGCCAGCAGTCCGGTTCCCGCTGAAGCTTTCTTT. Encoded protein: CASSPVPAEAFF. J is TRBJ1-1 and V is TRBV12-3 or TRBV12-4, with D uncertain. The CDR3 is 12 residues long. V gave up 5 bases and J gave up 6 bases, with 10 bases separating them.

This chain connects TRBV6-5 to TRBJ2-5; 9 bases map to TRBD2. The J call may be mistaken, given a closer DNA end match to TRBJ2-7. The CDR3 is made up of 14 amino acids. Per germline, CDR1 MNHEY and CDR2 SVGAGI. The CDR3, as DNA: TGTGCCAGCACCAAGGAGGCGGGAGGGCACGAGCAGTACTTC. The encoded protein is CASTKEAGGHEQYF.

This clonotype has a handful of counts. This chain uses TRBV9 with TRBJ2-1; 7 positions agree with TRBD2. Germline V gives CDR1 SGDLS, CDR2 YYNGEE. V shed 5 bases and J 1 base; nucleotides not matched to a gene: 6. The CDR3 is 15 residues long. CDR3 DNA: TGTGCCAGCAGTACTGGCGGGAGTTCCTACAATGAGCAGTTCTTC. It is translated as CASSTGGSSYNEQFF.

The chain is built from TRBV13 and TRBJ1-2; D is unresolved. The CDR3 extends over 15 amino acids. With 4 bases removed from V and 4 bases from J, the gap between germline ends came to 16 bases. From germline, CDR1 is PRHDT and CDR2 FYEKMQ (reference sequence). CDR3 protein: CASSSSGPLGYGYTF. The DNA for the CDR3 is TGTGCCAGCAGCTCATCCGGGCCCCTAGGCTATGGCTACACCTTC.

The table lists this clonotype with a few counts. V usage is TRBV5-1 and J usage is TRBJ2-5; D is perhaps TRBD1 or TRBD2 (7 bases each). This CDR3 comprises 15 residues. Trimming took 1 base from V and 0 from J, leaving 10 bases between them. CDR1 and CDR2 from the germline V gene are SGHRS and YFSETQ. CDR3 protein: CASSLSGTDQETQYF. CDR3 DNA sequence: TGCGCCAGCAGCTTGAGCGGGACAGACCAAGAGACCCAGTACTTC.

CDR3 sequence: CSAEEEELTSEQYF. CDR3 nucleotides: TGCAGTGCTGAGGAGGAGGAATTAACGAGCGAGCAGTACTTC. The genes are TRBV20-1 and TRBJ2-7; a weak D match, TRBD2 (5 bases). The CDR3 covers 14 residues. Trimming removed 5 bases at V and 6 bases at J, with 20 bases between. Germline lookup yields CDR1 DFQATT and CDR2 SNEGSKA (reference sequence).

The chain joins TRBV28 to TRBJ1-1; D unresolved. Trimming pared 5 bases from V and 5 bases from J, leaving 6 bases between. CDR3 length: 11 amino acids. Germline CDR1 is MDHEN and CDR2 is SYDVKM. Here the CDR3 reads CASSIDTEAFF. DNA for the CDR3: TGTGCCAGCAGTATAGATACTGAAGCTTTCTTT.

This clonotype appeared a few times. The chain uses TRBV7-2 and TRBJ2-1; 8 bases line up with TRBD1. J was trimmed by 9 bases and V by 1 base; bases with no gene match: 8. The germline gives CDR1 SGHTA, CDR2 FQGNSA. The CDR3 is 15 residues long. The CDR3 loop reads CASSLGTGKGFEQFF. The CDR3 region has the DNA TGTGCCAGCAGCTTAGGGACAGGGAAAGGGTTTGAGCAGTTCTTC.

The chain couples TRBV4-1 to TRBJ1-4; no definite D call. The CDR3 covers 13 residues. The germline CDR1 and CDR2 sequences are MGHRA and YSYEKL. V dropped 3 bases and J dropped 10 bases, with 12 bases sitting between them. In DNA, the CDR3 is TGCGCCAGCAGCCAGGACGGCCTAGGAAAACTGTTTTTT. It codes for CASSQDGLGKLFF.

Ten or more counts support this clonotype. This chain uses TRBV3-1 with TRBJ2-1, with 9 bases fitting TRBD2. This CDR3 is built from 16 residues. The germline V gene has CDR1 LGHDT and CDR2 YNNKEL (reference sequence). V lost 5 bases to trimming and J lost 5 bases; unmatched junction nucleotides: 10. In DNA, the CDR3 is TGTGCCAGCAGCTCCGCTCACGCGGGAGGGCACAATGAGCAGTTCTTC. Translating it yields CASSSAHAGGHNEQFF.

J is TRBJ2-7 and V is TRBV6-5; no clear D gene. The CDR3 has 13 amino acids. Germline V CDR1 and CDR2: MNHEY, SVGAGI. V lost 8 bases, J lost 4 bases, and 15 bases lay in between. CDR3 protein: CASSAGPWYEQYF. Written as DNA, the CDR3 is TGTGCCAGCTCGGCAGGACCGTGGTACGAGCAGTACTTC.

The V call is TRBV20-1, the J call TRBJ2-5; 10 bases align to TRBD2. CDR3 length equals 14 residues. Germline CDR1 DFQATT, CDR2 SNEGSKA (reference sequence). DNA of the CDR3: TGCAGCCCGAGGAGGGGGGTAGCGGGGGGTGAGCAGTACTTC. Protein sequence: CSPRRGVAGGEQYF.

The CDR3 spells CASSQSTSGRHEQFF. The CDR3 nucleotides read TGCGCCAGCAGCCAGTCGACTAGCGGGAGGCATGAGCAGTTCTTC. The chain carries TRBV4-1 and TRBJ2-1; TRBD2 agrees at 13 bases. J was trimmed by 8 bases and V by 3 bases; bases with no gene match: 4. There are 15 residues in the CDR3. Germline-derived CDR1 and CDR2 are MGHRA and YSYEKL.

The chain couples TRBV12-3 or TRBV12-4 to TRBJ2-1; 8 bases match TRBD2. The junction had 9 bases not matched to a gene; V was cut back by 5 bases and J by 6 bases. CDR3 length: 15 residues. CDR3 sequence: CASSPGGGLVNEQFF. The CDR3 nucleotides are TGTGCCAGCAGTCCGGGGGGGGGACTAGTCAATGAGCAGTTCTTC.

V usage is TRBV5-6 and J usage is TRBJ1-2, with 7 bases identical to TRBD1. The trim removed 6 bases at V and 7 bases at J, leaving 12 bases unmatched. Germline loops: CDR1 SGHDT, CDR2 YYEEEE. The CDR3 totals 14 residues. The CDR3 bases are TGTGCCAGCAACACACTTGAGGGGGCTCGTGGCTACACCTTC. It encodes CASNTLEGARGYTF.

The chain carries TRBV11-2 and TRBJ2-1, with 9 bases lining up with TRBD1. The DNA end is a closer match to TRBJ2-7, so the J assignment may be wrong. CDR1 and CDR2 from the germline V gene are SGHAT and FQNNGV. The CDR3 is 17 amino acids. CDR3 sequence reads: CASSSRSRDRVRNEQYF. CDR3 in DNA: TGTGCCAGCAGCTCGAGATCCCGGGACAGGGTTCGGAACGAGCAGTACTTC.

The chain recombines TRBV20-1 with TRBJ2-7; TRBD1 aligns across 7 bases. J lost 0 bases, V lost 6 bases, and 8 bases had no gene match. The germline CDR1 and CDR2 sequences are DFQATT and SNEGSKA (reference sequence). This CDR3 is 14 amino acids long. The CDR3, as DNA: TGCAGTGCCAACGGACAGGCCCCCTCCTACGAGCAGTACTTC. Protein sequence: CSANGQAPSYEQYF.

The CDR3 nucleotides read TGTGCCAGCAGCCAAGTCCCTGCAGGGAGAAGCACAGATACGCAGTATTTT. Translating it yields CASSQVPAGRSTDTQYF. V usage is TRBV14 and J usage is TRBJ2-3; D possibly uses TRBD1 or TRBD2 (5 bases each). Germline CDR1 and CDR2: SGHDN and FVKESK. The CDR3 loop spans 17 amino acids. The V gene lost 1 base and the J gene lost 0 bases, with 14 bases spanning the gap.